This TCR beta chain stems from a study of blood T cell repertoires in COVID-19. Germline V gene lookup returns CDR1 GTSNPN and CDR2 SVGIG (reference sequence). The CDR3 is 12 residues long. Trimming shortened V by 8 bases and J by 13 bases, and 22 bases separated the two germline ends. The assay was immunoSEQ multiplex PCR, and TCRdb's table has in-frame clones only and misses some. The table includes about 180,000 clones, approximately 86% detected once. The rearrangement uses TRBV30 and TRBJ2-3; unclear D gene. Sequenced input: peripheral blood. The TCR comes from a man aged 50-60 years with active or convalescent COVID-19. This CDR3 is CARPGDVLLEYF. The CDR3 bases are TGTGCCCGGCCCGGAGACGTCCTTTTGGAGTATTTT.